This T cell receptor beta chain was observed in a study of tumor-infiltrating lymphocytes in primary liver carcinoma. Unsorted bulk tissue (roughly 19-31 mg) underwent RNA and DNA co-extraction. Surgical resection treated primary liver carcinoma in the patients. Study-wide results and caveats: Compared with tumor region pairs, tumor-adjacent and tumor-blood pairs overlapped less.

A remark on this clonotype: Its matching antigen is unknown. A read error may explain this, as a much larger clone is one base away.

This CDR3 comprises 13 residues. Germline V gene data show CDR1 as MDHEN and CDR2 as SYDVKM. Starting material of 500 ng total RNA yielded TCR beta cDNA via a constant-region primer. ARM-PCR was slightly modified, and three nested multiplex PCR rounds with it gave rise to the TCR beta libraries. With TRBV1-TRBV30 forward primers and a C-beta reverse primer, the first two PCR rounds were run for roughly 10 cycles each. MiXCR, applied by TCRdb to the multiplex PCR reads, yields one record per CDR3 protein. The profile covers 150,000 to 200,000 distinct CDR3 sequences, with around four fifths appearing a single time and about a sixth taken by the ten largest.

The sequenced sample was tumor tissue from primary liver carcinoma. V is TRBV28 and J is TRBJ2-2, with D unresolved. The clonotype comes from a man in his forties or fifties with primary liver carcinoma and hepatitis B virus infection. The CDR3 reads CVSSLSPTGELFF. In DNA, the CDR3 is TGTGTCAGCAGTTTGTCACCCACCGGGGAGCTGTTTTTT.